This TCR beta chain was captured by sequencing in a study of blood T cell repertoires in COVID-19. Background on the study: The United States, Italy and Spain provided the acute and convalescent COVID-19 samples. PBMCs, B-cell-depleted T cells, or T cells provided the cDNA or gDNA that made up the material.

The assay was immunoSEQ multiplex PCR, and TCRdb's table has in-frame clones only and misses some. The sample consists of a few hundred thousand clones, roughly 89% of them appearing once. Germline values: CDR1 WSHSY, CDR2 SAAADI. The V gene end was trimmed by 10 bases and the J gene end by 2 bases; junction bases not matched to a gene: 5. The CDR3 totals 13 residues. Sequenced sample: peripheral blood. The chain combines TRBV10-2 with TRBJ2-1; 7 bases align to TRBD1. This clonotype was sampled from a woman aged 40 to 50 who had recovered from COVID-19. The DNA of the CDR3 is TGCGCCACCCTGACAGGGCCCTACAATGAGCAGTTCTTC. It yields the protein CATLTGPYNEQFF.